This TCR beta chain is drawn from a study of cytomegalovirus exposure and HLA in healthy donors. The trim removed 5 bases at V and 8 bases at J, leaving 12 bases unmatched. The CDR3 has 15 residues. Germline lookup yields CDR1 SGHAT and CDR2 FQNNGV. The PCR had 60 Vbeta and 13 Jbeta primers. The protocol was immunoSEQ multiplex PCR, while the TCRdb copy is restricted to in-frame clones and leaves out a portion. The sample yields fewer than 250,000 clones, roughly 81% seen once. Sequenced: PBMCs. The gene calls are TRBV11-2 and TRBJ2-1; 7 bases match TRBD1. The TCR originated in a woman younger than 45 in good health and CMV-seropositive. CDR3 nucleotide sequence: TGTGCCAGCAGCCCAAACCGGGACAGCTTCTATGAGCAGTTCTTC. Translated: CASSPNRDSFYEQFF.